This record covers a single T cell receptor beta chain. Its target is unknown. These data originate in a study of identical twins. Findings and limits, study-wide: A cross-sectional statistical analysis, not follow-up of the same donors, supported the conclusions. There was an excess of low generation probability in the out-of-frame alpha sequences that twins shared.

Trimming took 2 bases from V and 0 from J, leaving 9 bases between them. The V gene's germline CDR1 is LNHDA and CDR2 SQIVND (reference sequence). This CDR3 comprises 15 residues. Template switching created a universal primer site, and the cDNA included unique molecular identifiers. TCRdb re-called the 5' RACE reads through MiXCR, storing one row per CDR3 protein. Here the sample spans 1.5 million to 2 million distinct CDR3 sequences, around 33% being singletons. The sequenced sample consisted of cord blood. This TCR was sampled from a newborn girl in good health. The chain links TRBV19 to TRBJ2-3, with D possibly matching TRBD1 (6 bases). In DNA, the CDR3 is TGTGCCAGTAGTATAATAGGGACAAGCACAGATACGCAGTATTTT. As protein: CASSIIGTSTDTQYF.